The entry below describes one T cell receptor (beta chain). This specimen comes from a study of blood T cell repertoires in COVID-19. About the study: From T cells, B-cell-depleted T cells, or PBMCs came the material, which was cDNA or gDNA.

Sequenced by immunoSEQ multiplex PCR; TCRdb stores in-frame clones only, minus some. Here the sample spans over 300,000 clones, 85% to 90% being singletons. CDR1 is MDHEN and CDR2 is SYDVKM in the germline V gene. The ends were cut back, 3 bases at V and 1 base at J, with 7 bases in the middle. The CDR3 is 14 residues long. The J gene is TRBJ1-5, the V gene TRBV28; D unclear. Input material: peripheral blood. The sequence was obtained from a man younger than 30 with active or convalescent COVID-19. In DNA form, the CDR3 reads TGTGCCAGCAGTTTCTCGGGGAGCAATCAGCCCCAGCATTTT. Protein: CASSFSGSNQPQHF.